The 31 T cell receptor beta chains listed next were all sequenced from one sample in a study of T cells in Graves' hyperthyroidism and ophthalmopathy. Regions amplified from RNA transcripts were the TCR beta CDR3 regions. HTBI primers were employed in a first-round RT-PCR of the TCR CDR3. TCRdb passed the multiplex PCR reads through MiXCR, listing each CDR3 protein once. The sample yields hundreds of thousands of distinct CDR3 sequences, more than 20% seen once. Sequenced: blood. The receptors were sampled from a man aged 30-40 years with Graves' ophthalmopathy.

This clonotype is a singleton in its sample. Here the CDR3 DNA reads TGTGCCAGCAGTTACTTGGCTAGCGGGAGTCAGAATGAGCAGTTCTTC. Translation: CASSYLASGSQNEQFF. The rearrangement joins TRBV6-5 to TRBJ2-1, with 10 nucleotides matching TRBD2. Germline CDR1 and CDR2: MNHEY and SVGAGI. V gave up 1 base and J gave up 7 bases; unmatched junction bases: 7. The CDR3 is made up of 16 amino acids.

This rearrangement joins TRBV29-1 to TRBJ1-1; D is uncertain. The CDR3 is made up of 12 amino acids. V was trimmed by 7 bases and J by 1 base, leaving 10 bases between them. Germline assignment: CDR1 SQVTM and CDR2 ANQGSEA. The CDR3: CSAGRPNTEAFF. In nucleotides, the CDR3 is TGCAGCGCCGGACGGCCGAACACTGAAGCTTTCTTT.

The chain uses TRBV5-8 and TRBJ1-3; TRBD1 might be the D (6 bases). The CDR3 sequence is 14 residues long. Germline assignment: CDR1 SGHTS and CDR2 YDEGEE. V was pared by 4 bases and J by 5 bases, with 13 bases between. The CDR3 DNA sequence: TGTGCCAGCAGCGGGGGACAAGTCCGAAACACCATATATTTT. Protein sequence: CASSGGQVRNTIYF.

The chain recombines TRBV12-3 or TRBV12-4 with TRBJ2-2; D is undetermined. With 6 bases removed from V and 7 bases from J, the gap between germline ends came to 12 bases. The CDR3 contains 13 residues. Here the CDR3 DNA reads TGTGCCAGCAGCCTCGTTGCCAGCGGGGAGCTGTTTTTT. It codes for CASSLVASGELFF.

The chain joins TRBV11-2 to TRBJ1-6, with D tentatively TRBD1 (6 bases). CDR3 length: 15 residues. Trimming cost V 5 bases and J 7 bases, with 15 bases left between them. Germline assignment: CDR1 SGHAT and CDR2 FQNNGV. The CDR3 sequence is CASSDQGYTNSPLHF. The CDR3 nucleotides are TGTGCCAGCAGCGATCAGGGGTACACAAATTCACCCCTCCACTTT.

This chain uses TRBV10-1 with TRBJ2-3; D unresolved. The CDR3 spans 17 residues. The ends were cut back, 0 bases at V and 0 bases at J, with 13 bases in the middle. The germline V gene has CDR1 WNHNN and CDR2 SYGVQD (reference sequence). The CDR3, as DNA: TGCGCCAGCAGTGAGTCGATCTTTTCTCCGAGCACAGATACGCAGTATTTT. Its protein product is CASSESIFSPSTDTQYF.

Concerning this clonotype itself: Given a much more abundant clone one base away, this may be a read error. The genes are TRBV28 and TRBJ1-2, with 7 nucleotides matching TRBD1. Trimming cost V 7 bases and J 4 bases; bases outside gene matches: 15. CDR1 MDHEN and CDR2 SYDVKM come from the germline V gene. The CDR3 is 16 amino acids. The CDR3 region is CASTQNGQASPYGYTF. The DNA of the CDR3 is TGTGCCAGCACTCAAAACGGACAGGCCAGCCCCTATGGCTACACCTTC.

V usage is TRBV7-2 and J usage is TRBJ1-3; D remains ambiguous. V was trimmed by 1 base and J by 7 bases, leaving 8 bases between them. CDR1 is SGHTA and CDR2 is FQGNSA in the germline V gene. This CDR3 has 13 residues. DNA of the CDR3: TGTGCCAGCAGCTTAGATAGTCTCAACACCATATATTTT. Translation: CASSLDSLNTIYF.

This clonotype was detected a few times. The gene calls are TRBV6-1 and TRBJ1-2; TRBD1 agrees at 8 bases. Germline V gene sequence: CDR1 MNHNS, CDR2 SASEGT. The CDR3 loop spans 15 amino acids. V lost 3 bases and J lost 9; bases outside the gene matches: 12. Here the CDR3 DNA reads TGTGCCAGCAGTGAGTCGGTCAGGGGGCGCTTCAGCTACACCTTC. It is translated as CASSESVRGRFSYTF.

Only a few counts were recorded for this clonotype. The chain couples TRBV7-9 to TRBJ2-1, with TRBD1 matching 7 bases. The germline V gene encodes CDR1 SEHNR and CDR2 FQNEAQ (reference sequence). After removal of 8 bases from V and 5 bases from J, the junction contained 9 bases not matched to a gene. CDR3 length: 14 amino acids. This CDR3 reads CASLLPGQHNEQFF. The CDR3 DNA sequence: TGTGCCAGCCTTCTGCCGGGACAGCACAATGAGCAGTTCTTC.

The chain combines TRBV11-2 with TRBJ1-1; a weak D match, TRBD1 (6 bases). V shed 5 bases and J shed 4 bases, with 17 bases lying between them. There are 15 residues in the CDR3. Germline V gene sequence: CDR1 SGHAT, CDR2 FQNNGV. CDR3 protein: CASSPRQGSTTEAFF. Here the CDR3 DNA reads TGTGCCAGCAGCCCCCGCCAGGGGAGCACCACTGAAGCTTTCTTT.

This clonotype was counted a few times. This chain links TRBV6-2 or TRBV6-3 with TRBJ2-3, with TRBD2 identical over 7 bases. Unmatched junction bases numbered 8, after V lost 6 bases and J lost 5 bases. The CDR3 is made up of 14 amino acids. Germline V CDR1 and CDR2: MNHEY, SVGEGT. CDR3 sequence: CASRKAGEGDTQYF. The CDR3 DNA follows: TGTGCCAGCAGAAAGGCGGGAGAAGGAGATACGCAGTATTTT.

This clonotype was counted a few times. This chain joins TRBV4-2 and TRBJ1-5; D is perhaps TRBD1 (5 bases). With 0 bases removed from V and 10 bases from J, the gap between germline ends came to 16 bases. The germline V gene has CDR1 LGHNA and CDR2 YNFKEQ. The CDR3 totals 15 residues. The CDR3 DNA is TGTGCCAGCAGCCAAGATTTTGGTGGGGCAGGCCCCCAGCATTTT. It specifies CASSQDFGGAGPQHF.

This clonotype was counted ten times or more. The chain carries TRBV5-1 and TRBJ2-7, with TRBD1 as a possible D gene (6 bases). With 5 bases removed from V and 3 bases from J, the gap between germline ends came to 9 bases. Per the germline V gene, CDR1 is SGHRS and CDR2 is YFSETQ. This CDR3 is 12 amino acids long. The DNA for the CDR3 is TGCGCCAGCAGGTCACAGGGCTACGAGCAGTACTTC. It translates to CASRSQGYEQYF.

This clonotype was picked up a small number of times. The chain links TRBV20-1 to TRBJ1-4; 10 bases are shared with TRBD1. V lost 2 bases, J lost 8 bases, and 5 bases stayed unmatched. The CDR3 consists of 14 residues. Germline-derived CDR1 and CDR2 are DFQATT and SNEGSKA (reference sequence). The CDR3 loop is CSARLGTGDEKLFF. The CDR3 DNA follows: TGCAGTGCTAGACTCGGGACAGGGGACGAAAAACTGTTTTTT.

The V gene is TRBV12-3 or TRBV12-4, the J gene TRBJ2-2; no clear D. V dropped 2 bases and J dropped 2 bases, with 6 bases sitting between them. The CDR3 spans 14 residues. Here the CDR3 DNA reads TGTGCCAGCAGTTTAACCCTAAACACCGGGGAGCTGTTTTTT. Its protein product is CASSLTLNTGELFF.

Comments on this clonotype: Given the absence of the conserved phenylalanine or tryptophan at the CDR3 end, a read error is likely. V usage is TRBV2 and J usage is TRBJ2-1, with TRBD1 identical over 7 bases. J gave up 8 bases and V 5 bases, and 12 bases lay outside the gene matches. CDR3 size: 15 residues. CDR1 SNHLY and CDR2 FYNNEI come from the germline V gene. Here the CDR3 DNA reads TGTGCCAGCAGTCCCGGACAGGCAGCCACAGATGAGCAGTTCTTG. This encodes CASSPGQAATDEQFL.

This clonotype has ten or more counts. V is TRBV12-3 or TRBV12-4 and J is TRBJ1-2; D gene ambiguous. V was clipped by 2 bases and J by 0 bases, with 7 bases between them. The CDR3 covers 14 residues. CDR3 region: CASSLHPANYGYTF. The CDR3 coding sequence is TGTGCCAGCAGTTTACATCCAGCTAACTATGGCTACACCTTC.

The chain combines TRBV6-2 or TRBV6-3 with TRBJ2-3; D possibly corresponds to TRBD2 (5 bases). CDR1 is MNHEY and CDR2 is SVGEGT in the germline V gene. CDR3 size: 15 residues. V shed 2 bases and J shed 4 bases, with 13 bases lying between them. CDR3 residues: CASSYGWERADTQYF. The CDR3, as DNA: TGTGCCAGCAGTTACGGATGGGAGAGGGCAGATACGCAGTATTTT.

At least ten counts were recorded for this clonotype. The chain employs TRBV7-2 and TRBJ1-5, with D unclear. Trimming took off 0 bases at V and 6 bases at J, with 9 bases between the two ends. This CDR3 is built from 14 residues. CDR1 and CDR2 (germline): SGHTA, FQGNSA. CDR3: CASSLALKGQPQHF. The CDR3 coding sequence is TGTGCCAGCAGCTTAGCGCTAAAAGGTCAGCCCCAGCATTTT.

About this clonotype: Mismatch with germline at one junction end may stem from a read error. The J gene is TRBJ2-7, the V gene TRBV7-9, with D perhaps being TRBD1 or TRBD2 (5 bases each). CDR1 and CDR2 from the germline V gene are SEHNR and FQNEAQ (reference sequence). CDR3 length: 15 residues. CDR3 nucleotide sequence: TGTGCCAGCAGCTTAACGTGGGACCTTCCCTACGAGCACTACTTC. Translated, it gives CASSLTWDLPYEHYF.

This clonotype was seen a few times. The rearrangement joins TRBV11-2 to TRBJ1-2; TRBD1 might be the D (5 bases). CDR3 size: 13 residues. V lost 4 bases to trimming and J lost 7 bases, with 13 bases between them. Germline assignment: CDR1 SGHAT and CDR2 FQNNGV. CDR3: CASSSGTGGGYTF. CDR3 DNA: TGTGCCAGCAGCTCCGGGACGGGGGGTGGCTACACCTTC.

This clonotype occurred once. A much larger clone sits a single nucleotide away, making a read error possible. This chain joins TRBV28 and TRBJ2-7; a possible D gene is TRBD1 (7 bases). The V and J ends lost 6 bases and 5 bases respectively, with 17 bases between them. CDR1 is MDHEN and CDR2 is SYDVKM in the germline V gene. CDR3 length: 14 residues. The CDR3 bases are TGTGCCAGCAGGACTAGACAGGGTGGTGACGAGCAGTACTTC. Amino acid sequence: CASRTRQGGDEQYF.

The rearrangement uses TRBV20-1 and TRBJ2-7; 14 nucleotides line up with TRBD2. CDR3 length equals 18 residues. V was clipped by 0 bases and J by 6 bases; unmatched bases: 13. The germline V gene encodes CDR1 DFQATT and CDR2 SNEGSKA (reference sequence). As DNA, the CDR3 is TGCAGTGCTAGAGATGTTCCCGGGACTAGCGGGAGTGTGCTCGAGCAGTACTTC. It yields the protein CSARDVPGTSGSVLEQYF.

This clonotype was detected ten times or more. In DNA, the CDR3 is TGTGCCAGCAGCTCGACAGGGGGGAATCAGCCCCAGCATTTT. Translated, it gives CASSSTGGNQPQHF. This chain uses TRBV7-2 with TRBJ1-5; TRBD1 matches at 9 bases. The CDR3 has 14 amino acids. CDR1 is SGHTA and CDR2 is FQGNSA in the germline V gene. The V and J ends lost 4 bases and 4 bases, in that order; junction bases with no gene match: 2.

The chain couples TRBV28 to TRBJ1-5, with 8 bases fitting TRBD1. Germline V gene data show CDR1 as MDHEN and CDR2 as SYDVKM. Trimming cost V 7 bases and J 6 bases; bases outside gene matches: 11. The CDR3 has 15 residues. CDR3 in amino acids: CASNPQGAGRQPQHF. The CDR3 DNA reads as TGTGCCAGCAATCCTCAGGGGGCCGGACGTCAGCCCCAGCATTTT.

This clonotype has more than one count but fewer than ten. The chain employs TRBV20-1 and TRBJ1-4, with D possibly TRBD1 on 6 matching bases. Trimming cost V 6 bases and J 5 bases, with 19 bases left between them. This CDR3 spans 15 amino acids. Germline assignment: CDR1 DFQATT and CDR2 SNEGSKA (reference sequence). DNA of the CDR3: TGCAGTGCGACAGACGGGGGCCACGGGAATGAAAAACTGTTTTTT. This encodes CSATDGGHGNEKLFF.

This clonotype came up a few times. The chain joins TRBV27 to TRBJ1-1, with TRBD1 as a possible D gene (5 bases). Trimming removed 8 bases from V and 3 bases from J, with 10 bases in between. This CDR3 region has 12 residues. Per germline, CDR1 MNHEY and CDR2 SMNVEV (reference sequence). The CDR3 loop is CASSGVDTEAFF. In DNA, the CDR3 is TGTGCCAGCTCGGGGGTTGACACTGAAGCTTTCTTT.

In DNA, the CDR3 is TGTGCCAGCAGCCCAAAAGTCGGACAGGGCACAGGCTACACCTTC. This translates into CASSPKVGQGTGYTF. This chain links TRBV3-1 with TRBJ1-2, with 8 bases identical to TRBD1. CDR3 length equals 15 residues. Unmatched junction bases numbered 12, after V lost 4 bases and J lost 8 bases. CDR1 LGHDT and CDR2 YNNKEL come from the germline V gene (reference sequence).

This clonotype was counted only a few times. The rearrangement uses TRBV6-5 and TRBJ2-3; no reliable D call. V was cut by 2 bases and J by 2 bases, with 8 bases left in between. The CDR3 length is 14 residues. CDR1 is MNHEY and CDR2 is SVGAGI in the germline V gene. CDR3: CASSYQLHTDTQYF. The CDR3, as DNA: TGTGCCAGCAGTTACCAGCTACACACAGATACGCAGTATTTT.

For this clonotype: At one end the junction does not follow the germline gene, possibly because of a read error. The chain joins TRBV5-5 to TRBJ1-6; D is undetermined. The CDR3 has 14 amino acids. Germline V gene sequence: CDR1 SGHKS, CDR2 YYEKEE (reference sequence). The CDR3 spells CAISFSPGNSPLHF. Here the CDR3 DNA reads TGTGCCATCAGCTTCAGCCCCGGCAATTCACCCCTCCACTTT.